Each of the 30 T cell receptor beta chains below was sequenced from the same sample in a study of cytomegalovirus exposure and HLA in healthy donors. PCR was performed using 60 Vbeta and 13 Jbeta primers. The method was immunoSEQ multiplex PCR; TCRdb's version includes in-frame clones alone and lacks a portion of them. The repertoire includes about 170,000 clones, around 75% of them detected once, and approximately 2.2% sits in the top ten. Sequencing was carried out using PBMCs. The receptors here all came from a male donor in good health and CMV-seronegative.

V gene TRBV11-1 combines with J gene TRBJ1-1, with 7 bases fitting TRBD1. Losses at the gene ends were 7 bases for V and 9 bases for J; bases not matched to a gene: 8. Germline CDR1 reads SGHAT; CDR2 reads FQDESV (reference sequence). CDR3 length equals 12 residues. CDR3 in amino acids: CASTVRTGKAFF. The CDR3 nucleotides read TGTGCCAGCACCGTCAGGACAGGAAAAGCTTTCTTT.

The chain is built from TRBV19 and TRBJ1-1; a possible D gene is TRBD1 (5 bases). Trimming took off 6 bases at V and 6 bases at J, with 17 bases between the two ends. The CDR3 consists of 14 residues. The germline V gene encodes CDR1 LNHDA and CDR2 SQIVND (reference sequence). CDR3 sequence (DNA): TGTGCCAGTAGGGGGACGGGAGGCTGGGCTGAAGCTTTCTTT. Translating gives CASRGTGGWAEAFF. The variable domain in full, with the rest retrieved from reference TRBV19 and TRBJ1-1, is DGGITQSPKYLFRKEGQNVTLSCEQNLNHDAMYWYRQDPGQGLRLIYYSQIVNDFQKGDIAEGYSVSREKKESFPLTVTSAQKNPTAFYLCASRGTGGWAEAFFGQGTRLTVV.

The chain uses TRBV30 and TRBJ1-5; unclear D gene. Germline CDR1 and CDR2: GTSNPN and SVGIG (reference sequence). This CDR3 is built from 14 residues. Trimming stripped 0 bases from V and 4 bases from J, with 10 bases between. CDR3 sequence: CAWSVLRGNQPQHF. CDR3 DNA: TGTGCCTGGAGTGTACTCAGAGGTAATCAGCCCCAGCATTTT.

The rearrangement joins TRBV6-1 to TRBJ2-7, with 8 bases matching TRBD1. This CDR3 spans 17 amino acids. V shed 1 base and J 2 bases; nucleotides not matched to a gene: 10. Germline CDR1 and CDR2: MNHNS and SASEGT. The CDR3: CASSEESTGGFPYEQYF. Here the CDR3 DNA reads TGTGCCAGCAGTGAAGAGTCTACAGGGGGATTCCCCTACGAGCAGTACTTC.

This clone was detected only once. The genes are TRBV7-2 and TRBJ2-5; 9 nucleotides agree with TRBD1. CDR1 SGHTA and CDR2 FQGNSA come from the germline V gene. This CDR3 is 15 amino acids long. After removal of 5 bases from V and 4 bases from J, the junction contained 8 bases not matched to a gene. CDR3 loop: CASSTRTGARETQYF. The DNA of the CDR3 is TGTGCCAGCAGCACCCGGACAGGGGCTCGAGAGACCCAGTACTTC.

This clone was detected only a few times. V gene TRBV10-3 combines with J gene TRBJ1-1, with 8 bases aligning to TRBD1. V was pared by 6 bases and J by 4 bases, with 7 bases of the junction left unmatched. Germline lookup yields CDR1 ENHRY and CDR2 SYGVKD. CDR3 length: 14 amino acids. The CDR3 sequence: CAISQDRAATEAFF. For the CDR3, the DNA is TGTGCCATCAGCCAGGACAGGGCCGCCACTGAAGCTTTCTTT.

This chain connects TRBV5-1 to TRBJ1-6; 11 bases fit TRBD1. CDR1 is SGHRS, CDR2 YFSETQ, per germline. The J segment lost 9 bases and the V segment lost 4 bases, leaving 12 bases of the junction unmatched. The CDR3 runs 17 residues. DNA for the CDR3: TGCGCCAGCAGCCCAATTGGGACGGGACAGGGGGGTTCACCCCTCCACTTT. Its protein is CASSPIGTGQGGSPLHF.

The CDR3 reads CASSQVLATGSYEQYF. CDR3 nucleotides: TGCGCCAGCAGCCAAGTTTTGGCGACGGGGTCCTACGAGCAGTACTTC. The rearrangement joins TRBV4-1 to TRBJ2-7; D possibly corresponds to TRBD2 (5 bases). CDR1 is MGHRA and CDR2 is YSYEKL in the germline V gene. The CDR3 runs to 16 residues. Trimming shortened V by 1 base and J by 1 base, and 14 bases separated the two germline ends.

The gene calls are TRBV2 and TRBJ2-6, with D tentatively TRBD2 (5 bases). The CDR3 runs 16 residues. Trimming stripped 3 bases from V and 0 bases from J, with 9 bases between. Per the germline V gene, CDR1 is SNHLY and CDR2 is FYNNEI. The DNA for the CDR3 is TGTGCCAGCAGTGAGCACGGGGACTCTGGGGCCAACGTCCTGACTTTC. As protein: CASSEHGDSGANVLTF.

The rearrangement links TRBV6-1 to TRBJ1-2; maybe TRBD1 (6 bases). Per germline, CDR1 MNHNS and CDR2 SASEGT. Trimming cost V 2 bases and J 7 bases, with 17 bases left between them. CDR3 length: 15 amino acids. The CDR3 coding sequence is TGTGCCAGCAGTGAATCTTCGAGCGGGGGGCCTGGCTACACCTTC. It is translated as CASSESSSGGPGYTF.

The chain carries TRBV10-3 and TRBJ2-2, with 7 bases aligning to TRBD2. Germline CDR1 reads ENHRY; CDR2 reads SYGVKD. This CDR3 comprises 17 residues. V dropped 0 bases and J dropped 5; count of bases not matched to a gene: 9. The CDR3 DNA follows: TGTGCCATCAGTGAGTCCGATCTGACAGCGGGGACCGGGGAGCTGTTTTTT. This gives the protein CAISESDLTAGTGELFF.

The chain uses TRBV29-1 and TRBJ2-3, with 10 bases that match TRBD2. With V trimmed by 1 base and J by 4 bases, 5 bases remained unmatched. CDR1 SQVTM and CDR2 ANQGSEA come from the germline V gene. The length of the CDR3 is 15 residues. The CDR3: CSVEGAGGPADTQYF. In DNA form, the CDR3 reads TGCAGCGTTGAAGGAGCGGGGGGGCCCGCAGATACGCAGTATTTT.

The rearrangement uses TRBV19 and TRBJ2-2; 9 bases match TRBD2. CDR3 size: 16 residues. Germline V gene data show CDR1 as LNHDA and CDR2 as SQIVND (reference sequence). The trim removed 5 bases at V and 4 bases at J, leaving 8 bases unmatched. CDR3 residues: CASSGGLAGSTGELFF. The DNA for the CDR3 is TGTGCCAGTAGTGGGGGGCTAGCGGGGTCCACCGGGGAGCTGTTTTTT.

The CDR3 reads CASSQIQVGRGEKLFF. The CDR3 nucleotides read TGCGCCAGCAGCCAAATACAGGTCGGTCGAGGTGAAAAACTGTTTTTT. The rearrangement uses TRBV4-3 and TRBJ1-4; D possibly corresponds to TRBD1 (5 bases). This CDR3 has 16 residues. Germline loops: CDR1 LGHNA, CDR2 YSLEER. Trimming took off 2 bases at V and 7 bases at J, with 17 bases between the two ends.

This sequence joins TRBV5-1 and TRBJ2-2, with 11 bases matching TRBD2. There are 17 residues in the CDR3. The germline V gene encodes CDR1 SGHRS and CDR2 YFSETQ. The V and J ends lost 1 base and 1 base, in that order; junction bases with no gene match: 3. DNA of the CDR3: TGCGCCAGCAGCTTGTGGCTAGCGGGGGGGAACACCGGGGAGCTGTTTTTT. Translated, it gives CASSLWLAGGNTGELFF.

The genes are TRBV7-8 and TRBJ2-7; 11 nucleotides agree with TRBD1. Trimming took 5 bases from V and 7 from J; bases not matched to a gene: 10. The germline CDR1 and CDR2 sequences are SGHVS and FQNEAQ. The CDR3 is 15 amino acids. The CDR3 is CASSARGGQGGEQYF. The CDR3 region has the DNA TGTGCCAGCAGCGCGAGGGGGGGACAGGGGGGGGAGCAGTACTTC.

V and J are TRBV5-1 and TRBJ1-1, with D perhaps matching TRBD1 (5 bases). V lost 7 bases and J 0 bases, leaving 13 bases between the germline ends. CDR3 length equals 14 residues. Germline V lookup: CDR1 SGHRS, CDR2 YFSETQ. CDR3 residues: CASLSDRMNTEAFF. In DNA, the CDR3 is TGCGCCAGCCTATCCGACAGAATGAACACTGAAGCTTTCTTT.

Concerning this clone itself: One end of the junction is discordant with germline, which a read error may explain. V is TRBV6-5 and J is TRBJ2-6; tentative D call: TRBD1 (5 bases). From germline, CDR1 is MNHEY and CDR2 SVGAGI. CDR3 length: 15 amino acids. Here the CDR3 reads CASRVGYSGANGLTF. The CDR3 DNA reads as TGTGCCAGCAGGGTCGGTTACTCTGGGGCCAACGGCCTGACTTTC.

This chain connects TRBV29-1 to TRBJ2-7, with 8 nucleotides matching TRBD2. CDR3 length: 13 residues. Germline CDR1 is SQVTM and CDR2 is ANQGSEA. Germline trimming cut 6 bases from V and 5 bases from J; bases unmatched to any gene: 9. In DNA, the CDR3 is TGCAGCGTACTTTGGCGGGGGGTCAACGAGCAGTACTTC. It encodes CSVLWRGVNEQYF.

Details on this clone: One end of the junction fails to match germline, which may point to a read error. The chain has TRBV7-9 and TRBJ2-7, with D possibly TRBD1 on 5 matching bases. The CDR3 has 12 residues. Germline V lookup: CDR1 SEHNR, CDR2 FQNEAQ (reference sequence). The CDR3 spells CSSSSLIRGQYF. For the CDR3, the DNA is TGTTCCAGCAGCTCACTTATAAGGGGGCAGTACTTC.

V is TRBV15 and J is TRBJ2-5, with 8 bases fitting TRBD1. The CDR3 has 15 amino acids. The ends lost 3 bases at V and 5 bases at J; junction bases unmatched: 8. Germline V CDR1 and CDR2: LNHNV, YYDKDF (reference sequence). The CDR3 reads CATSRRRTGIETQYF. In nucleotides, the CDR3 is TGTGCCACCAGCAGGCGACGGACAGGGATTGAGACCCAGTACTTC.

The chain links TRBV30 to TRBJ2-3; tentative D call: TRBD2 (6 bases). The V end was cut by 5 bases, the J end by 6 bases, with 15 bases between. The CDR3 has 13 amino acids. Germline V gene data show CDR1 as GTSNPN and CDR2 as SVGIG (reference sequence). CDR3 in amino acids: CAWGQRRADTQYF. DNA of the CDR3: TGTGCCTGGGGCCAAAGGAGGGCTGATACGCAGTATTTT.

This clone was seen only once. Other nucleotide sequences from this sample produce the same CDR3. As DNA, the CDR3 is TGCGCCAGCAGCTTGGGCCAGGGTACACACAATGAGCAGTTCTTC. Translated, it gives CASSLGQGTHNEQFF. V is TRBV5-1 and J is TRBJ2-1; D is possibly TRBD1 (5 bases). The germline V gene has CDR1 SGHRS and CDR2 YFSETQ. Trimming removed 0 bases from V and 5 bases from J, with 12 bases in between. CDR3 length: 15 amino acids.

The gene calls are TRBV23-1 and TRBJ2-2; D is ambiguous. TRBV23-1 counts as an open reading frame of uncertain function. The CDR3 is 14 amino acids. Trimming left V 5 bases short and J 1 base short, with 8 bases between. The CDR3 nucleotides are TGCGCCAGCAGTGGCAACCAGAACACCGGGGAGCTGTTTTTT. Residues: CASSGNQNTGELFF.

The chain carries TRBV4-3 and TRBJ1-2, with 8 bases fitting TRBD1. The CDR3 length is 20 residues. The junction had 17 bases not matched to a gene; V was cut back by 0 bases and J by 2 bases. From germline, CDR1 is LGHNA and CDR2 YSLEER. In DNA, the CDR3 is TGCGCCAGCAGCCAAGATTTCAGACCTCCGGGACAGGAAACCAACTATGGCTACACCTTC. It encodes CASSQDFRPPGQETNYGYTF.

J is TRBJ1-2 and V is TRBV6-6; 8 nucleotides line up with TRBD1. Germline trimming cut 6 bases from V and 4 bases from J; bases unmatched to any gene: 10. Germline values: CDR1 MNHNY, CDR2 SVGAGI (reference sequence). This CDR3 region has 15 residues. CDR3 residues: CASSPGQGLFYGYTF. DNA of the CDR3: TGTGCCAGCAGCCCCGGACAGGGCCTTTTCTATGGCTACACCTTC.

This chain connects TRBV5-1 to TRBJ2-6; 12 nucleotides line up with TRBD1. Germline assignment: CDR1 SGHRS and CDR2 YFSETQ. With V trimmed by 2 bases and J by 1 base, 4 bases remained unmatched. The CDR3 is 18 residues long. CDR3 DNA: TGCGCCAGCAGCTTTTGGGGACAGGGGGCTTCTGGGGCCAACGTCCTGACTTTC. It yields the protein CASSFWGQGASGANVLTF.

A single count supports this clone. The V and J genes are TRBV5-4 and TRBJ2-7; 11 nucleotides match TRBD1. This CDR3 is 15 amino acids long. Germline V lookup: CDR1 SGHNT, CDR2 YYREEE (reference sequence). The trim removed 0 bases at V and 3 bases at J, leaving 2 bases unmatched. The CDR3 loop reads CASSLGTGGFYEQYF. For the CDR3, the DNA is TGTGCCAGCAGCTTGGGGACAGGGGGCTTCTACGAGCAGTACTTC.

The genes are TRBV27 and TRBJ1-5, with 9 bases that match TRBD1. J was trimmed by 7 bases and V by 10 bases; bases with no gene match: 11. The CDR3 is 14 amino acids. Germline CDR1 reads MNHEY; CDR2 reads SMNVEV (reference sequence). This CDR3 is CATSRTGVGQPQHF. Written as DNA, the CDR3 is TGTGCCACCTCCCGGACAGGGGTAGGGCAGCCCCAGCATTTT.

This clone was counted between two and nine times. The V and J genes are TRBV6-5 and TRBJ1-2, with D possibly matching TRBD1 (6 bases). Trimming shortened V by 5 bases and J by 8 bases, and 18 bases separated the two germline ends. The CDR3 runs 14 residues. Germline CDR1 reads MNHEY; CDR2 reads SVGAGI. The CDR3 loop reads CASSPGGGLWGYTF. CDR3 DNA: TGTGCCAGCAGTCCCGGGGGGGGGCTGTGGGGCTACACCTTC.